This entry concerns a single T cell receptor beta chain. There are 14 residues in the CDR3. CDR1 is MDHEN, CDR2 SYDVKM, per germline. Trimming took off 5 bases at V and 7 bases at J, with 15 bases between the two ends. Sequencing used immunoSEQ multiplex PCR; TCRdb keeps in-frame clones, though not all of them. The sample includes a few hundred thousand clones, around 87% of them seen just once. The data were taken from a study of blood T cell repertoires in COVID-19. Sample: peripheral blood. The receptor was derived from a woman between 50 and 59 years old who had recovered from COVID-19. The chain recombines TRBV28 with TRBJ1-5; tentative D call: TRBD1 (5 bases). DNA for the CDR3: TGTGCCAGCAGTCTGGGACTCACGTCCCAGCCCCAGCATTTT. As protein: CASSLGLTSQPQHF.